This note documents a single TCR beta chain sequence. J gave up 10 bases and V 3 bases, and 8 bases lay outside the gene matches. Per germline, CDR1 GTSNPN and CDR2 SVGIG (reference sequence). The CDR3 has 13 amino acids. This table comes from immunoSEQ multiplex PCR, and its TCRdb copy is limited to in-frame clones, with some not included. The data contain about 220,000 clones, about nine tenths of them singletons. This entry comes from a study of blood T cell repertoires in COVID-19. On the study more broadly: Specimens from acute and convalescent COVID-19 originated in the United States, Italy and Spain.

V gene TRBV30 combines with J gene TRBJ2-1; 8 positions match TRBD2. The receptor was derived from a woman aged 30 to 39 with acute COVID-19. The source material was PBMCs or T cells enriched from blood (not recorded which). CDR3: CAWSNPIAGEQFF. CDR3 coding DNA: TGTGCCTGGAGCAATCCCATAGCGGGGGAGCAGTTCTTC.